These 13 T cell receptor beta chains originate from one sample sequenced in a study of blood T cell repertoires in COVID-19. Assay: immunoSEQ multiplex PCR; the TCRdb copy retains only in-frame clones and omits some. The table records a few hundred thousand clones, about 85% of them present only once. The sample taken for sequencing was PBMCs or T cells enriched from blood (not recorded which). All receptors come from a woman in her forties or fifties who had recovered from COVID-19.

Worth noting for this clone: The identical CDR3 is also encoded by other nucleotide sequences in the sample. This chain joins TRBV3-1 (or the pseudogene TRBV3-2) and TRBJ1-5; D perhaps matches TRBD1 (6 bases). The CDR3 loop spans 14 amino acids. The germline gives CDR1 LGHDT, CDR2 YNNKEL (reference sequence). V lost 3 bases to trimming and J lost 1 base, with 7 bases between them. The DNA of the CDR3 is TGTGCCAGCAGCCAGGGGGCGAGCAATCAGCCCCAGCATTTT. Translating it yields CASSQGASNQPQHF.

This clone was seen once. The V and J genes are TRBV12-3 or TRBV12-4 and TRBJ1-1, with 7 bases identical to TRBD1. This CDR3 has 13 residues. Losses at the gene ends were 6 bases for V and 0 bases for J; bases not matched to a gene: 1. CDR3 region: CASRDRVNTEAFF. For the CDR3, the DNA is TGTGCCAGCAGAGACAGGGTGAACACTGAAGCTTTCTTT.

The CDR3 loop is CASSLGGVYTF. For the CDR3, the DNA is TGTGCCAGCAGTTTGGGAGGAGTCTACACCTTC. The chain carries TRBV27 and TRBJ1-2; D call uncertain. CDR1 MNHEY and CDR2 SMNVEV come from the germline V gene (reference sequence). Between the trimmed V and J ends, which lost 3 bases and 10 bases, there was a span of 9 bases. The CDR3 covers 11 residues.

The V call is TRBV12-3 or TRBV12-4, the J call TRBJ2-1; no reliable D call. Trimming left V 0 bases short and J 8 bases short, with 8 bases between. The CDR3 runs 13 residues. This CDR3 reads CASSLAVSYEQFF. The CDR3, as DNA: TGTGCCAGCAGTTTAGCGGTAAGCTATGAGCAGTTCTTC.

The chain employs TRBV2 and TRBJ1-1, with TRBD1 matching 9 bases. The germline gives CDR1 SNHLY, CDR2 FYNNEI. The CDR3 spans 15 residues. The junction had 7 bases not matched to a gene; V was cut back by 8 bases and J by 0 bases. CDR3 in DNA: TGTGCCAGCGGAAAGACAGGGGGGATGAACACTGAAGCTTTCTTT. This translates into CASGKTGGMNTEAFF.

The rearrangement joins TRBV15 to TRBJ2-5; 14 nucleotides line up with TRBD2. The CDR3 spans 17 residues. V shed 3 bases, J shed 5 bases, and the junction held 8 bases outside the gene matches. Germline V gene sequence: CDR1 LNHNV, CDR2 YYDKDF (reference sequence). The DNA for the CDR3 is TGTGCCACCAGCAGTGCCGGGACTAGCGGGAGTAGGGAGACCCAGTACTTC. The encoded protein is CATSSAGTSGSRETQYF.

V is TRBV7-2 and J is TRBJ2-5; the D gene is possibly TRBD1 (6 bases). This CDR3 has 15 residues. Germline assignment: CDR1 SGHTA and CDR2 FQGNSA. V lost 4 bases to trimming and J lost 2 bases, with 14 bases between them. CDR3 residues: CASSSALTGQETQYF. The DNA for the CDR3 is TGTGCCAGCAGCTCGGCTTTAACAGGGCAAGAGACCCAGTACTTC.

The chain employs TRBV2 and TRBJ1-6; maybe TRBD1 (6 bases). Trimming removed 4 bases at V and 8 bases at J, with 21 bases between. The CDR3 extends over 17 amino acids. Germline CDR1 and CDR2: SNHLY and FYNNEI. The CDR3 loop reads CASSGYIVRGVDSPLHF. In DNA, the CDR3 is TGTGCCAGCAGTGGGTACATCGTCAGGGGCGTGGATTCACCCCTCCACTTT. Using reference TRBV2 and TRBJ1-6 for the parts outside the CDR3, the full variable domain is EPEVTQTPSHQVTQMGQEVILRCVPISNHLYFYWYRQILGQKVEFLVSFYNNEISEKSEIFDDQFSVERPDGSNFTLKIRSTKLEDSAMYFCASSGYIVRGVDSPLHFGNGTRLTVT.

CDR3 DNA: TGCGCCAGCAGCCCCCGGGACAGGCGCCGGGAGACCCAGTACTTC. It yields the protein CASSPRDRRRETQYF. This sequence joins TRBV5-1 and TRBJ2-5; 8 bases align to TRBD1. Trimming removed 4 bases from V and 5 bases from J; junction bases left unmatched: 10. Germline lookup yields CDR1 SGHRS and CDR2 YFSETQ. The CDR3 runs to 15 residues.

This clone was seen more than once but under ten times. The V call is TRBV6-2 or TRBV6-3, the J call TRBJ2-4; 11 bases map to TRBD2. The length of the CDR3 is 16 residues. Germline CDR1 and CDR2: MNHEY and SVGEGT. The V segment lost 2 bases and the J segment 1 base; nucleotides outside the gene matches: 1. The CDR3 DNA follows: TGTGCCAGCAGTTACGCTAGCGGGAGGGCCAAAAACATTCAGTACTTC. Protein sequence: CASSYASGRAKNIQYF.

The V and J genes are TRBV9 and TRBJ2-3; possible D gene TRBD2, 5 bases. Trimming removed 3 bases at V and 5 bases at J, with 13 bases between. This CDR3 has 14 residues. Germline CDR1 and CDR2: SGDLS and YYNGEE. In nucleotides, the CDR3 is TGTGCCAGCAGCGCAATCGCCGGGGTAGATACGCAGTATTTT. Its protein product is CASSAIAGVDTQYF.

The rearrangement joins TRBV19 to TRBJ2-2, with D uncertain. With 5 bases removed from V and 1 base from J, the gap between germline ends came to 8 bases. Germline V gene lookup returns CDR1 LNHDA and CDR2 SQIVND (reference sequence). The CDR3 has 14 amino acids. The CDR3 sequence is CASSRQENTGELFF. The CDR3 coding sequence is TGTGCCAGTAGTCGGCAGGAGAACACCGGGGAGCTGTTTTTT. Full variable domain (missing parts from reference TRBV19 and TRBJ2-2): DGGITQSPKYLFRKEGQNVTLSCEQNLNHDAMYWYRQDPGQGLRLIYYSQIVNDFQKGDIAEGYSVSREKKESFPLTVTSAQKNPTAFYLCASSRQENTGELFFGEGSRLTVL.

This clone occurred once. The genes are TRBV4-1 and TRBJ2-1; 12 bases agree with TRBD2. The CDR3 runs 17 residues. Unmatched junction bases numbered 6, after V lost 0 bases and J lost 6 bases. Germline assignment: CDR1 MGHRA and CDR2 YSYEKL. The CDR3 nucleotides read TGCGCCAGCAGCCAAGATCGTACTAGCGGGAGGACCAATGAGCAGTTCTTC. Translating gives CASSQDRTSGRTNEQFF.